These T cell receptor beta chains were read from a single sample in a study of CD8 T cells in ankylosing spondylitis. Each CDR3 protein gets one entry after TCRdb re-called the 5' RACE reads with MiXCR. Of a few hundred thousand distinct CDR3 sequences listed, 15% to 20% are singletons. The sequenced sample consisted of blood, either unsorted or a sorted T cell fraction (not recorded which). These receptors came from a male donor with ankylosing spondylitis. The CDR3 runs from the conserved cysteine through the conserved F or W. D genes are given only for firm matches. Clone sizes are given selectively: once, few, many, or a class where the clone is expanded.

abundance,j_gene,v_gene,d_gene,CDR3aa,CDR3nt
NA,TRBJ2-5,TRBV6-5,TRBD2,CASSYLGTSGRAETQYF,TGTGCCAGCAGTTACCTAGGGACTAGCGGGAGAGCAGAGACCCAGTACTTC
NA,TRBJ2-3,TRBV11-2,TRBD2,CASSLPSPSGAFTDTQYF,TGTGCCAGCAGCTTACCCTCACCTAGCGGGGCTTTCACAGATACGCAGTATTTT
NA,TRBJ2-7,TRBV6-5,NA,CASSYTEGAHEQYF,TGTGCCAGCAGTTACACGGAGGGGGCGCACGAGCAGTACTTC
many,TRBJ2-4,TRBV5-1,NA,CASSLVWVETAKNIQYF,TGCGCCAGCAGCTTGGTCTGGGTCGAAACCGCCAAAAACATTCAGTACTTC
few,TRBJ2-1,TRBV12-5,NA,CASGPRVGNEQFF,TGTGCTAGTGGCCCAAGGGTCGGCAATGAGCAGTTCTTC
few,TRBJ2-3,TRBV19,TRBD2,CASSTTGGPGTDTQYF,TGTGCCAGTAGTACGACGGGAGGCCCTGGCACAGATACGCAGTATTTT
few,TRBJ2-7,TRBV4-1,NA,CASSQDFEGLEQYF,TGCGCCAGCAGCCAAGATTTTGAGGGTCTCGAGCAGTACTTC
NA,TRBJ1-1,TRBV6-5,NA,CASSYSPGVGTEAFF,TGTGCCAGCAGTTACTCACCAGGGGTTGGCACTGAAGCTTTCTTT
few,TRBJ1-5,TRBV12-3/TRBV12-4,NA,CASSWDVSNQPQHF,TGTGCCAGCAGCTGGGACGTTAGCAATCAGCCCCAGCATTTT
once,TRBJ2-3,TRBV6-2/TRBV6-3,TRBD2,CASIPAGTSGGGPDTQYF,TGTGCCAGCATCCCAGCCGGGACTAGCGGAGGAGGGCCTGATACGCAGTATTTT
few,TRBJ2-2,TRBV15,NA,CATLTGTSNTGELFF,TGTGCCACCTTGACCGGGACTTCGAACACCGGGGAGCTGTTTTTT
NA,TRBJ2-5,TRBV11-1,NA,CASSLVGGTDQETQYF,TGTGCCAGCAGCTTAGTTGGCGGGACAGACCAAGAGACCCAGTACTTC
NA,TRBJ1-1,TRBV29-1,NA,CSVEEAGRENTEAFF,TGCAGCGTTGAAGAGGCGGGCAGGGAGAACACTGAAGCTTTCTTT
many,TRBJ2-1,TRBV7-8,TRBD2,CASSLGTSGYNEQFF,TGTGCCAGCAGCTTAGGGACTAGCGGTTACAATGAGCAGTTCTTC
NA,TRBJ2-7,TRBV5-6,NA,CASSGREQYF,TGTGCCAGCAGTGGACGCGAGCAGTACTTC
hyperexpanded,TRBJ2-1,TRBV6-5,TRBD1,CASSYSGQVNNEQFF,TGTGCCAGCAGTTACTCGGGACAGGTCAACAATGAGCAGTTCTTC
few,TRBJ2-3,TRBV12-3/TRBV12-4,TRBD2,CASRGGEAGLQNTQYF,TGTGCCAGCAGGGGGGGGGAAGCGGGGCTACAAAATACGCAGTATTTT
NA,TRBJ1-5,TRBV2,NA,CASSEILPLGNQPQHF,TGTGCCAGCAGTGAGATTTTACCGCTGGGCAATCAGCCCCAGCATTTT
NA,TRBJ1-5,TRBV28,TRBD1,CASSLIEKDRAHQPQHF,TGTGCCAGCAGTTTGATTGAAAAAGACAGGGCGCATCAGCCCCAGCATTTT
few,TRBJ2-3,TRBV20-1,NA,CSAPLAARTDTQYF,TGCAGTGCGCCCCTAGCAGCTCGCACAGATACGCAGTATTTT
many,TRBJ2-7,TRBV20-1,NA,CSARDLAPYEQYF,TGCAGTGCTAGAGACCTGGCCCCCTACGAGCAGTACTTC
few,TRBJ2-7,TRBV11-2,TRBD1,CASSLEMGQGFYEQYF,TGTGCCAGCAGCTTGGAGATGGGACAGGGGTTTTACGAGCAGTACTTC
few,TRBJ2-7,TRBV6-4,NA,CATETRGLHEQYF,TGTGCCACCGAAACCCGGGGGCTCCACGAGCAGTACTTC
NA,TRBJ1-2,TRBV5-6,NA,CASSWTAGGYTF,TGTGCCAGCAGCTGGACAGCGGGCGGCTACACCTTC
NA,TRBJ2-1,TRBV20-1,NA,CSAISSGGSGEQFF,TGCAGTGCTATTTCTAGTGGGGGTTCAGGCGAGCAGTTCTTC
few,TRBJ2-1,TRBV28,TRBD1,CASSYRDRGLNEQFF,TGTGCCAGCAGTTATCGGGACAGGGGTCTGAATGAGCAGTTCTTC
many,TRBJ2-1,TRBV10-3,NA,CAISDTDSSYNEQFF,TGTGCCATCAGTGATACGGACAGCAGCTACAATGAGCAGTTCTTC
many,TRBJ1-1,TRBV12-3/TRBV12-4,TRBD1,CASSHSTGATEAFF,TGTGCCAGCAGTCATTCGACAGGGGCCACTGAAGCTTTCTTT
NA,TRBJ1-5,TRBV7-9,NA,CASSSTGGMVEPQHF,TGTGCCAGCAGCTCGACAGGTGGCATGGTCGAGCCCCAGCATTTT
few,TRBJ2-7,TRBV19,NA,CASRPRGNSYEQYF,TGTGCCAGTAGACCCAGGGGCAATTCCTACGAGCAGTACTTC
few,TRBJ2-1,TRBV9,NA,CASSVGVGGSYNEQFF,TGTGCCAGCAGCGTAGGAGTAGGGGGATCCTACAATGAGCAGTTCTTC
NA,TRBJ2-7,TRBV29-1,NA,CSVEGGRNEQYF,TGCAGCGTTGAGGGGGGGCGGAACGAGCAGTACTTC
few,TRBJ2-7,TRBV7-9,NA,CASSKGLNSYEQYF,TGTGCCAGCAGCAAAGGGCTGAATTCCTACGAGCAGTACTTC
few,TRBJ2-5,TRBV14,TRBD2,CASSPGTSGILRQETQYF,TGTGCCAGCAGCCCCGGGACTAGCGGGATCCTCCGTCAAGAGACCCAGTACTTC
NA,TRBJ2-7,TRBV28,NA,CASSLTPTLSYEQYF,TGTGCCAGCAGTCTTACACCGACCCTATCCTACGAGCAGTACTTC
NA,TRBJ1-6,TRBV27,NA,CASSPRELTYSPLHF,TGTGCCAGCAGTCCCCGGGAGCTGACCTATTCACCCCTCCACTTT
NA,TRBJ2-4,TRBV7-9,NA,CASSFDLAKNIQYF,TGTGCCAGCAGCTTCGACTTAGCCAAAAACATTCAGTACTTC
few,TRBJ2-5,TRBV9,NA,CASSGVGDQETQYF,TGTGCCAGCAGCGGTGTGGGGGACCAAGAGACCCAGTACTTC
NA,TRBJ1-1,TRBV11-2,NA,CASSLYAGDTEAFF,TGTGCCAGCAGCTTATATGCAGGGGATACTGAAGCTTTCTTT
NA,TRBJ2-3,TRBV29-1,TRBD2,CSSRLAGGEGTDTQYF,TGCAGCTCCAGACTAGCGGGAGGTGAGGGCACAGATACGCAGTATTTT